This TCR beta chain was observed in a study of blood T cell repertoires in COVID-19. For the study at large: Specimens from acute and convalescent COVID-19 originated in the United States, Italy and Spain. PBMCs, B-cell-depleted T cells, or T cells were the source of the cDNA or gDNA that made up the material.

Ages ranged from roughly 18 to 100 years, with residence in 24 US areas. Participants' own reports of clinical history determined their cohort assignment. The V end lost 8 bases, the J end lost 0 bases, and 14 bases lay between the germline ends. The CDR3 loop spans 15 amino acids. Germline V gene data show CDR1 as SNHLY and CDR2 as FYNNEI. Only in-frame clones appear in the TCRdb table, and some are missing; sequencing was by immunoSEQ multiplex PCR. Here the sample spans about 200,000 clones, roughly four fifths being singletons. The rearrangement links TRBV2 to TRBJ2-1, with a tentative D call TRBD2 (5 bases). This clonotype originated in a man aged 35-49 years who had recovered from COVID-19. The sequencing input was PBMCs or T cells enriched from blood (not recorded which). CDR3 in amino acids: CASRVDSISYNEQFF. The CDR3, as DNA: TGTGCCAGCCGTGTGGACTCCATCTCCTACAATGAGCAGTTCTTC. The entire variable domain, with the rest obtained from reference TRBV2 and TRBJ2-1, is as follows: EPEVTQTPSHQVTQMGQEVILRCVPISNHLYFYWYRQILGQKVEFLVSFYNNEISEKSEIFDDQFSVERPDGSNFTLKIRSTKLEDSAMYFCASRVDSISYNEQFFGPGTRLTVL.